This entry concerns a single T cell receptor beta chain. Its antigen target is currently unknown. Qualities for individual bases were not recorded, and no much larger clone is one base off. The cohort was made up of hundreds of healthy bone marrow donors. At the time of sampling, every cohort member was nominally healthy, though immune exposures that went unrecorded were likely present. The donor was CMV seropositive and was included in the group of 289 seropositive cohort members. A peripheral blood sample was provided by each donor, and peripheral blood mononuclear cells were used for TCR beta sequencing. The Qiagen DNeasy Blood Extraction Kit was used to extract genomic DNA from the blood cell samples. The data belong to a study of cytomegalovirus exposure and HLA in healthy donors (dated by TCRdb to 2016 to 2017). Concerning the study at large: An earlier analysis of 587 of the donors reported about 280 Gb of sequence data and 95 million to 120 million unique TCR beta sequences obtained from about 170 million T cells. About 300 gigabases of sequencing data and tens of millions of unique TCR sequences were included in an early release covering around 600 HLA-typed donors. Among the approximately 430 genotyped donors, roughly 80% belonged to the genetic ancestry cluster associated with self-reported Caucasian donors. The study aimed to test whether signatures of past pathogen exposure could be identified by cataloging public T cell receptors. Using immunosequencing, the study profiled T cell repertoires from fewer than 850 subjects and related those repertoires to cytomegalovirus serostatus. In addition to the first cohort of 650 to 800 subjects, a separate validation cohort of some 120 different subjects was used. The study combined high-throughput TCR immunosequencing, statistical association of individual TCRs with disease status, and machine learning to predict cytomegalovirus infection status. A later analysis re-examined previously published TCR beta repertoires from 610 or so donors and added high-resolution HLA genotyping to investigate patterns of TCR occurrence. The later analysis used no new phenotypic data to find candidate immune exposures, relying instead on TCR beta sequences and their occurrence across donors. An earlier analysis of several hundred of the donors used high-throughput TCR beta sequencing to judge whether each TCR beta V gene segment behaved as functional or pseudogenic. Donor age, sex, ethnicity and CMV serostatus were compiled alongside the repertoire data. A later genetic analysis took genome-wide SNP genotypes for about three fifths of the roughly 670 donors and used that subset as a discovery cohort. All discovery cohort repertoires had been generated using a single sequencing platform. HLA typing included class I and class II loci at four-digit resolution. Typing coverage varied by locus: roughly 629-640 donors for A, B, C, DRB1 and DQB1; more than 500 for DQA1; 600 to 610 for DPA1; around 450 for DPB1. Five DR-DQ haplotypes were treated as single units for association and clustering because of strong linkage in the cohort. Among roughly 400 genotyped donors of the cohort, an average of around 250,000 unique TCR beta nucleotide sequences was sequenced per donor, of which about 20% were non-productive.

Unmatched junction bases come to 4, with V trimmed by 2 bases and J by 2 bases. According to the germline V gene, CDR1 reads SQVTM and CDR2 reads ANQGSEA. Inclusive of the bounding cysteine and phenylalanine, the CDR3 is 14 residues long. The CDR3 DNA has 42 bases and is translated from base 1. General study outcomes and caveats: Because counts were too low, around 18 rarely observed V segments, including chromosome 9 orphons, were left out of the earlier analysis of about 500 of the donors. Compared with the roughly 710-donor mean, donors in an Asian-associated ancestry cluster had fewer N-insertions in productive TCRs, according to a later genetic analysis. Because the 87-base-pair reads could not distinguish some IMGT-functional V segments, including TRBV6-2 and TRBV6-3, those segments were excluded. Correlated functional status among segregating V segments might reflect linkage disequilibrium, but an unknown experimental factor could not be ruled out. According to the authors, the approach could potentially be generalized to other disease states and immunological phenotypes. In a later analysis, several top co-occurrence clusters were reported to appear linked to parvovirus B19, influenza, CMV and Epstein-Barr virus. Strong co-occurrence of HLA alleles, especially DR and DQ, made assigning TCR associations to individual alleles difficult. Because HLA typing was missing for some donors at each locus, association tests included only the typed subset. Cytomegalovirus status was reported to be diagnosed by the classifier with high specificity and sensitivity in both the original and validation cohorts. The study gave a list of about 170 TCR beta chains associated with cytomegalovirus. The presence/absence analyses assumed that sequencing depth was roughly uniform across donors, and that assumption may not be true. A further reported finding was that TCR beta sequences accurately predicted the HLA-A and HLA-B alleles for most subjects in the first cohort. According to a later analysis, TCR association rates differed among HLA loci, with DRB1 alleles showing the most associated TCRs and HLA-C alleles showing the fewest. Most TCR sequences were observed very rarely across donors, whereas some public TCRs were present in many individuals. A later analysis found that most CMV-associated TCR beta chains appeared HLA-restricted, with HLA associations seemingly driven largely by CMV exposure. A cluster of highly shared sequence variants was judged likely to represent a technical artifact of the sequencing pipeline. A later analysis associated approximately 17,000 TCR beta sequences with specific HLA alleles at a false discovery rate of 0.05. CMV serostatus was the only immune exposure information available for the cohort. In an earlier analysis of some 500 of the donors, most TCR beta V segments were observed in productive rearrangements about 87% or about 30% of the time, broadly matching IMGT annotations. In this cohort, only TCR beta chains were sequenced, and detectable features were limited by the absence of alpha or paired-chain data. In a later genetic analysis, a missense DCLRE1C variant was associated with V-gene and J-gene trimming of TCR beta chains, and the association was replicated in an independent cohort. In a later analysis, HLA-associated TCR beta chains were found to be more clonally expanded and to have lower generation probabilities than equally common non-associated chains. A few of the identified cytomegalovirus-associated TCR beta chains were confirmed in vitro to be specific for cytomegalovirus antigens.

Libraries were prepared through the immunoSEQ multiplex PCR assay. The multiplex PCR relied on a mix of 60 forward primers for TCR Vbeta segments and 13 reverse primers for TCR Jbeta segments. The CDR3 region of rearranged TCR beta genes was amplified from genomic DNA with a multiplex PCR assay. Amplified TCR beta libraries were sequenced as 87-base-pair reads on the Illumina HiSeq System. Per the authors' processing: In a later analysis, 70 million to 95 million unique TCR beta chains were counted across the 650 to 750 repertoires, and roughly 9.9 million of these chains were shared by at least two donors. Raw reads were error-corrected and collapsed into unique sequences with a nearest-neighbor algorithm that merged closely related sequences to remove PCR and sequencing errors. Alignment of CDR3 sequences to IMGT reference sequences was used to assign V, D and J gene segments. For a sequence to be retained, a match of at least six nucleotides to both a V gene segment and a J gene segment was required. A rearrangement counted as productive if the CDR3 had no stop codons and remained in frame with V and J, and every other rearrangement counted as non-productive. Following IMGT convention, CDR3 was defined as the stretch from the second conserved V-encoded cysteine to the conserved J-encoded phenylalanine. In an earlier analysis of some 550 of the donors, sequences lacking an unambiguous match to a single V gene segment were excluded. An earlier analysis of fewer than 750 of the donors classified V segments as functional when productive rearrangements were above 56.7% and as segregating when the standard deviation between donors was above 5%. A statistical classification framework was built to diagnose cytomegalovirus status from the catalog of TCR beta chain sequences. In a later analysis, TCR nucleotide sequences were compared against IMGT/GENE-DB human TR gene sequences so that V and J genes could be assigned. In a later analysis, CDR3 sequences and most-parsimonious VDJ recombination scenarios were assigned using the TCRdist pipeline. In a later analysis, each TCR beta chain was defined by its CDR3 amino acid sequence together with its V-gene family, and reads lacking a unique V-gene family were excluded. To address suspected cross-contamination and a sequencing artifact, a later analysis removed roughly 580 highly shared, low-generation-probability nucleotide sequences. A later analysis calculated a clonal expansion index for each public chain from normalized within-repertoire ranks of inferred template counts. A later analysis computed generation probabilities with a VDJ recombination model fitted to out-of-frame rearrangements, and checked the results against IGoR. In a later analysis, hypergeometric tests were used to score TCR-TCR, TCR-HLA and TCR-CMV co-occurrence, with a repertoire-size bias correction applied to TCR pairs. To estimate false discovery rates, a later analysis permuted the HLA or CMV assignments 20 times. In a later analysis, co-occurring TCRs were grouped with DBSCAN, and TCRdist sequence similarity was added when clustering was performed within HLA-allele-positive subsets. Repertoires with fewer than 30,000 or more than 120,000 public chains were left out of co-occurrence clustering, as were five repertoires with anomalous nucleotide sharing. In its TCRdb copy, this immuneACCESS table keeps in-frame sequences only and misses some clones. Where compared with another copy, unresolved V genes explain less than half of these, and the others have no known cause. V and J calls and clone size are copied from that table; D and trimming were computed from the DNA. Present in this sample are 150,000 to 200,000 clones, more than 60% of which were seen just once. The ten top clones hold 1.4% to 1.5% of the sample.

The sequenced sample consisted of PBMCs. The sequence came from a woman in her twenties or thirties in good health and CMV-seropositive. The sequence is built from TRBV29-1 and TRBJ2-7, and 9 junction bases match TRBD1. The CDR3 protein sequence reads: CSVEPGQGPYEQYF. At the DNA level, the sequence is TGCAGCGTTGAACCTGGACAGGGGCCCTACGAGCAGTACTTC.